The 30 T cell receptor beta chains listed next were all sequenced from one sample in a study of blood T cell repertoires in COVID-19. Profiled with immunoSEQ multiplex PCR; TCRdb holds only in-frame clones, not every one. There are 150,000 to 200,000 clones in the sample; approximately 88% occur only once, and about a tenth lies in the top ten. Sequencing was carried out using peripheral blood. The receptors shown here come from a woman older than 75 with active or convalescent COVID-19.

The CDR3 region is CASAVGSGRYNEQFF. As DNA, the CDR3 is TGTGCCAGTGCCGTGGGTAGCGGTAGGTACAATGAGCAGTTCTTC. The chain uses TRBV6-4 and TRBJ2-1; maybe TRBD2 (6 bases). The V gene's germline CDR1 is MRHNA and CDR2 SNTAGT. V lost 9 bases, J lost 4 bases, and 19 bases lay in between. CDR3 length equals 15 residues.

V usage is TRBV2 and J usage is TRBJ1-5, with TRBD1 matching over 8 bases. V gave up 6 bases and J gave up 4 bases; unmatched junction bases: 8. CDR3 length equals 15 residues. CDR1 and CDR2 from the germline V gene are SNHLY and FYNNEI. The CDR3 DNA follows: TGTGCCAGCAGCAGGACAGGGAATTGGAATCAGCCCCAGCATTTT. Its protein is CASSRTGNWNQPQHF.

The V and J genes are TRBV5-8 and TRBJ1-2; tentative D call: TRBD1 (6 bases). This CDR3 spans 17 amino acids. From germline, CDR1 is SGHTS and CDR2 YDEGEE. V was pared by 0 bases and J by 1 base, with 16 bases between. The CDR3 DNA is TGTGCCAGCAGCTTGGGTCAGGACAGCTGGGATAACTATGGCTACACCTTC. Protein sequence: CASSLGQDSWDNYGYTF.

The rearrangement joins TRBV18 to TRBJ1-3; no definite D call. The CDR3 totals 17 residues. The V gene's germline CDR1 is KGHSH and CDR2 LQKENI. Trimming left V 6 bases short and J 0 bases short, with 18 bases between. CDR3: CASSPTRQLPSGNTIYF. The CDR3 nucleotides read TGTGCCAGCTCCCCCACCAGGCAGCTTCCCTCTGGAAACACCATATATTTT.

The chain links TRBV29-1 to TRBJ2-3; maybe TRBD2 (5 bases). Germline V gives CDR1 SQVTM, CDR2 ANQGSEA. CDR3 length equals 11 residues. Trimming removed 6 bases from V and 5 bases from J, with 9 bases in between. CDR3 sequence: CSVRREDTQYF. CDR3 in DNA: TGCAGCGTGCGACGGGAAGATACGCAGTATTTT.

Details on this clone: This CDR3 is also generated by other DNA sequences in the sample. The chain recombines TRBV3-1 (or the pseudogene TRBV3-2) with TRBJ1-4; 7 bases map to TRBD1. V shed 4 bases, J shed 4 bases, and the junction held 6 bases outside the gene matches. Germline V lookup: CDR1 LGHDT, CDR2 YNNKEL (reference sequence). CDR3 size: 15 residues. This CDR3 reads CASSRSGTDNEKLFF. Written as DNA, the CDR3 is TGTGCCAGCAGCCGATCCGGGACAGATAATGAAAAACTGTTTTTT.

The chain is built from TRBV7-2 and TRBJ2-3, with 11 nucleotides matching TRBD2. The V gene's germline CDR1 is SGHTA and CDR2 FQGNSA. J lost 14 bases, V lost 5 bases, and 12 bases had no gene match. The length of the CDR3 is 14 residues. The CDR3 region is CASSPLSGGARVYF. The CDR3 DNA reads TGTGCCAGCAGCCCCCTTAGCGGGGGGGCCCGCGTGTATTTT.

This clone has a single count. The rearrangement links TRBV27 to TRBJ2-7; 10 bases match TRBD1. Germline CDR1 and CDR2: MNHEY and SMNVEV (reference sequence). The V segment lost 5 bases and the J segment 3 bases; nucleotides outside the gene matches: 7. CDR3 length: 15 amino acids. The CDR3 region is CASSASGTGVYEQYF. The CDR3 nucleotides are TGTGCCAGCAGTGCATCCGGGACAGGGGTCTACGAGCAGTACTTC.

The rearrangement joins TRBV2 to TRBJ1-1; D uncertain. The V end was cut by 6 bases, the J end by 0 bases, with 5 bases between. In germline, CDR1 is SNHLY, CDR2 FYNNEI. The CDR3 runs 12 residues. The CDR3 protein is CASRFMNTEAFF. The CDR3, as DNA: TGTGCCAGCAGGTTCATGAACACTGAAGCTTTCTTT. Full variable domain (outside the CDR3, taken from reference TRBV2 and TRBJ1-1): EPEVTQTPSHQVTQMGQEVILRCVPISNHLYFYWYRQILGQKVEFLVSFYNNEISEKSEIFDDQFSVERPDGSNFTLKIRSTKLEDSAMYFCASRFMNTEAFFGQGTRLTVV.

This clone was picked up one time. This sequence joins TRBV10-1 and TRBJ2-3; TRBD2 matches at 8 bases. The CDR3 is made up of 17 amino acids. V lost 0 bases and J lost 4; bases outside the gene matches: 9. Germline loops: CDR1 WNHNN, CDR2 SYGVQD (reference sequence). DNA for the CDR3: TGCGCCAGCAGTGAGTCGAGAGCGGGGGTTAACCCAGATACGCAGTATTTT. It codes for CASSESRAGVNPDTQYF.

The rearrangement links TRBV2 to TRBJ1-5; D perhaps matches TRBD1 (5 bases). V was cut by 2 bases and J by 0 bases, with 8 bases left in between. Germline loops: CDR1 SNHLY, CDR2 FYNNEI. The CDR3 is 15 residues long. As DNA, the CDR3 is TGTGCCAGCAGTGAAACAGGAGTTAGCAATCAGCCCCAGCATTTT. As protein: CASSETGVSNQPQHF.

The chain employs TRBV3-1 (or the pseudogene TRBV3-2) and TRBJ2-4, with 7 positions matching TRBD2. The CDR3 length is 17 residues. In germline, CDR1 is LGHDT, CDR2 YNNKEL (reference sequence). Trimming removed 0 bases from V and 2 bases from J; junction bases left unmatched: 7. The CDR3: CASSQDLSGRTKNIQYF. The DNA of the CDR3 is TGTGCCAGCAGCCAAGATCTTAGCGGGCGAACCAAAAACATTCAGTACTTC.

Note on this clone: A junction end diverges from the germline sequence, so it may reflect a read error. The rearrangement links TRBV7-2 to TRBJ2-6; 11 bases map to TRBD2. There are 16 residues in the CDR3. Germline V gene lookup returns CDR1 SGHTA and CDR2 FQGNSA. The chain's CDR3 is CASSLAGGVGANVLTF. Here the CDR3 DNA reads TGTGCCAGCAGCCTAGCGGGGGGAGTGGGGGCCAACGTCCTGACTTTC.

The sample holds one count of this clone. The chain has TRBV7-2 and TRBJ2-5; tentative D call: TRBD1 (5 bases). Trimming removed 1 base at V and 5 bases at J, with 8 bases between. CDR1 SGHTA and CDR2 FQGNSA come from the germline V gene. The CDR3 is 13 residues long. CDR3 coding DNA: TGTGCCAGCAGCTTAGTCAGGGTGGAGACCCAGTACTTC. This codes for CASSLVRVETQYF. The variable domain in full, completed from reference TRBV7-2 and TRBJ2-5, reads GAGVSQSPSNKVTEKGKDVELRCDPISGHTALYWYRQSLGQGLEFLIYFQGNSAPDKSGLPSDRFSAERTGGSVSTLTIQRTQQEDSAVYLCASSLVRVETQYFGPGTRLLVL.

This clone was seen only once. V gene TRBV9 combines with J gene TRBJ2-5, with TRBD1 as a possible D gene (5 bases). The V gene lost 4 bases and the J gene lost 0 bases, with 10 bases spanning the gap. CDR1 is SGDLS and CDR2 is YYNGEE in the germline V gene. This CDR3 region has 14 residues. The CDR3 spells CASSSSGHQETQYF. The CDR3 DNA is TGTGCCAGCAGCAGCTCAGGGCACCAAGAGACCCAGTACTTC. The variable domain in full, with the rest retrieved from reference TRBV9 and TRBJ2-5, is DSGVTQTPKHLITATGQRVTLRCSPRSGDLSVYWYQQSLDQGLQFLIQYYNGEERAKGNILERFSAQQFPDLHSELNLSSLELGDSALYFCASSSSGHQETQYFGPGTRLLVL.

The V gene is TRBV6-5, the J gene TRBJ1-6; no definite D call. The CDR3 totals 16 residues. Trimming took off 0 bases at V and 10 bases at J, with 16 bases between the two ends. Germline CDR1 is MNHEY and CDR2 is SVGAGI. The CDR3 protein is CASSYSIAGFGSPLHF. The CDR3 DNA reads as TGTGCCAGCAGTTACTCGATTGCGGGGTTCGGGTCACCCCTCCACTTT.

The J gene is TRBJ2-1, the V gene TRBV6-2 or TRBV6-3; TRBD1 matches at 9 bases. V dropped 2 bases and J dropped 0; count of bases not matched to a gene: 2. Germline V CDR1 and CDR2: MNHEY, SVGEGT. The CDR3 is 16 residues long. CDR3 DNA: TGTGCCAGCAGTTACCCGACAGGGGGCTCCTACAATGAGCAGTTCTTC. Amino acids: CASSYPTGGSYNEQFF.

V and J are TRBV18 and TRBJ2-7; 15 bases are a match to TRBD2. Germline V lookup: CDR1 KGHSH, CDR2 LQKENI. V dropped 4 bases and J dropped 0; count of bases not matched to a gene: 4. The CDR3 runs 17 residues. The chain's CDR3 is CASSLGTSGGHSYEQYF. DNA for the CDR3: TGTGCCAGCTCACTTGGGACTAGCGGGGGGCACTCCTACGAGCAGTACTTC. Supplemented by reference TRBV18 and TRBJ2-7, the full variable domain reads NAGVMQNPRHLVRRRGQEARLRCSPMKGHSHVYWYRQLPEEGLKFMVYLQKENIIDESGMPKERFSAEFPKEGPSILRIQQVVRGDSAAYFCASSLGTSGGHSYEQYFGPGTRLTVT.

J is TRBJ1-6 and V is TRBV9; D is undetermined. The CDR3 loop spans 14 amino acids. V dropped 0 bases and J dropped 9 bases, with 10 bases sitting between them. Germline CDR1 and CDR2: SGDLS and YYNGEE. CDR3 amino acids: CASSVGAVSSPLHF. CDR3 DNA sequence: TGTGCCAGCAGCGTAGGGGCAGTCAGTTCACCCCTCCACTTT.

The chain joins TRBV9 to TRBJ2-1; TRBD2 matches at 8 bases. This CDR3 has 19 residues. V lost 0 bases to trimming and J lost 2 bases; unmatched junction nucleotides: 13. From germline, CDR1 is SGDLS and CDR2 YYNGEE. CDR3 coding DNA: TGTGCCAGCAGCGTAGTGGGTAGCGGGGTTAGCAGCGCCTACAATGAGCAGTTCTTC. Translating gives CASSVVGSGVSSAYNEQFF.

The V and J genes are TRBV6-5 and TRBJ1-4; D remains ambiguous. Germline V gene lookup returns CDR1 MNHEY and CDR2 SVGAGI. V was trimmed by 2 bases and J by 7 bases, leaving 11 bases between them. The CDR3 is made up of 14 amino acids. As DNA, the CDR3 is TGTGCCAGCAGTTACGGGGTGGGGAGTGAAAAACTGTTTTTT. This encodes CASSYGVGSEKLFF.

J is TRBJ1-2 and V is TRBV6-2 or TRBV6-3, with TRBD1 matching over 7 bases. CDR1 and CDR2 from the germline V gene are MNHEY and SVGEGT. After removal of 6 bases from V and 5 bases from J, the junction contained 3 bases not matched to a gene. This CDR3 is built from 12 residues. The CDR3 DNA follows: TGTGCCAGCAGCCCGACAGGGTATGGCTACACCTTC. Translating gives CASSPTGYGYTF.

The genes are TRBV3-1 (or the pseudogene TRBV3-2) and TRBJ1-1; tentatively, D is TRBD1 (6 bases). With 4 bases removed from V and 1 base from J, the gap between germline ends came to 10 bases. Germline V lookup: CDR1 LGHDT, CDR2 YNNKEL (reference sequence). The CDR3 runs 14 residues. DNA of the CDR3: TGTGCCAGCAGCCGAGGACAGACGAACACTGAAGCTTTCTTT. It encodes CASSRGQTNTEAFF.

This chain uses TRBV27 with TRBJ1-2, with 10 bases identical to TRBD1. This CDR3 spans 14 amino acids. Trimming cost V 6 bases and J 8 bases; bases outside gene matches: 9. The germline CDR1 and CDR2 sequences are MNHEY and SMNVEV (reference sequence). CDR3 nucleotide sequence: TGTGCCAGCAGGTCCACCGGGACAGGGGCCGGCTACACCTTC. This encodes CASRSTGTGAGYTF.

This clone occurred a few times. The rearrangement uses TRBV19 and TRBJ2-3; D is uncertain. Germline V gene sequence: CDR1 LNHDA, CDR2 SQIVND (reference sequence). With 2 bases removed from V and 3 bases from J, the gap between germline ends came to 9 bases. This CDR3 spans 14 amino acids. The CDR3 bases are TGTGCCAGTAGTATATACGGTCAAACAGATACGCAGTATTTT. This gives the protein CASSIYGQTDTQYF.

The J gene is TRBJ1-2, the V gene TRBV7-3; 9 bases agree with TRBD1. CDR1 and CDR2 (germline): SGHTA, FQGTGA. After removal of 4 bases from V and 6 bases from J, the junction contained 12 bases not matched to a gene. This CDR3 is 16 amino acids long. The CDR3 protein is CASSSNSGTGKNGYTF. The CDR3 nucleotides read TGTGCCAGCAGCTCAAACTCCGGGACAGGGAAGAATGGCTACACCTTC.

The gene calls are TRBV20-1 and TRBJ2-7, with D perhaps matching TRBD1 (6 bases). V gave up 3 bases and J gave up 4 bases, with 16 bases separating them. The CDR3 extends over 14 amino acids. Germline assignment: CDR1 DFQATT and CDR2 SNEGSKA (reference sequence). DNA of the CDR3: TGCAGTGCTAGTACAGGGACCCCGGGTTACGAGCAGTACTTC. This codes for CSASTGTPGYEQYF.

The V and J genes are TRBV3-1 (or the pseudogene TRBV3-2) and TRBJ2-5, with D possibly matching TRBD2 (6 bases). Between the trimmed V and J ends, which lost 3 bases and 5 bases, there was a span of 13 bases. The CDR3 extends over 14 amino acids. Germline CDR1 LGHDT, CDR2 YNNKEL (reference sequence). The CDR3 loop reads CASSHLAPGETQYF. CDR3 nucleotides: TGTGCCAGCAGCCACCTAGCGCCGGGGGAGACCCAGTACTTC.

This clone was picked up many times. CDR3 sequence (DNA): TGTGCCAGCAGCTTAGAACGGAGCAACTATGGCTACACCTTC. It encodes CASSLERSNYGYTF. The rearrangement joins TRBV7-9 to TRBJ1-2, with D uncertain. V lost 1 base and J lost 2, with 8 bases in between. This CDR3 region has 14 residues. CDR1 SEHNR and CDR2 FQNEAQ come from the germline V gene (reference sequence).

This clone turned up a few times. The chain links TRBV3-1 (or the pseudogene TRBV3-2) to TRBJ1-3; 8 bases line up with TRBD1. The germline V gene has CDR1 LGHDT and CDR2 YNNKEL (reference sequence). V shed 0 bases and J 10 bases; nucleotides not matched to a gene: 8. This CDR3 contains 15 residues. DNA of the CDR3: TGTGCCAGCAGCCAAGAGCCAGGGGGCCCCGGAACCATATATTTT. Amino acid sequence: CASSQEPGGPGTIYF.